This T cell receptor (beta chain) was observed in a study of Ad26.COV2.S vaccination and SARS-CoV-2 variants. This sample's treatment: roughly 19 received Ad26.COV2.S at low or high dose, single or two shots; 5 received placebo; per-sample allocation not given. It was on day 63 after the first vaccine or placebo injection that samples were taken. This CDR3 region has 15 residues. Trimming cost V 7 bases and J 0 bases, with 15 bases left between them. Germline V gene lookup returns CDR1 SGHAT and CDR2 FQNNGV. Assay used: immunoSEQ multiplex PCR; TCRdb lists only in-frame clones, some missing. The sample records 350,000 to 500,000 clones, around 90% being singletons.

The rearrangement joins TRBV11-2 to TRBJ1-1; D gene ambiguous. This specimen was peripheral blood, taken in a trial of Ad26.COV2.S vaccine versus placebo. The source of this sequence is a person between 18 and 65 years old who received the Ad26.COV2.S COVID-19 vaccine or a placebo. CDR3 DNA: TGTGCCAGCAAGATCACGCACTCCTTGAACACTGAAGCTTTCTTT. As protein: CASKITHSLNTEAFF. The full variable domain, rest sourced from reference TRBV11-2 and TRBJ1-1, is EAGVAQSPRYKIIEKRQSVAFWCNPISGHATLYWYQQILGQGPKLLIQFQNNGVVDDSQLPKDRFSAERLKGVDSTLKIQPAKLEDSAVYLCASKITHSLNTEAFFGQGTRLTVV.